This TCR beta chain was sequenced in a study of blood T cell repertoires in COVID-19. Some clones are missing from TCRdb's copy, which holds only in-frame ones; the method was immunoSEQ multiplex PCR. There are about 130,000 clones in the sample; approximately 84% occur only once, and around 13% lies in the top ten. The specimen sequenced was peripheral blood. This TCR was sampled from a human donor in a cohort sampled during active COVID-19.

Here the CDR3 DNA reads TGTGCCAGTAGTATAGAGGGGGGACAGGCAAGCACCGGGGAGCTGTTTTTT. Residues: CASSIEGGQASTGELFF. V is TRBV19 and J is TRBJ2-2; 8 nucleotides align to TRBD1. This CDR3 contains 17 residues. After removal of 0 bases from V and 4 bases from J, the junction contained 7 bases not matched to a gene. The germline V gene encodes CDR1 LNHDA and CDR2 SQIVND (reference sequence).